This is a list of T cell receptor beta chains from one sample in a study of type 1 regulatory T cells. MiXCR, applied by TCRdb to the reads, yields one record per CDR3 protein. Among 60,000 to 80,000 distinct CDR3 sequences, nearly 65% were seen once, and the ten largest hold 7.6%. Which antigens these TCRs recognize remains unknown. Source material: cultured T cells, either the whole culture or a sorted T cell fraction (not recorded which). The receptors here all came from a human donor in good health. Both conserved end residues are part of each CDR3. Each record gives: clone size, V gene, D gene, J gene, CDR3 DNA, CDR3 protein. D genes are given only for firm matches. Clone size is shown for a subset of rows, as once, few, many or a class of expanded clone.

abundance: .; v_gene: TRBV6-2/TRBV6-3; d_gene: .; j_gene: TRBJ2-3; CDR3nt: TGTGCCAGCAGACTACCCCCAGATACGCAGTATTTT; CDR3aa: CASRLPPDTQYF
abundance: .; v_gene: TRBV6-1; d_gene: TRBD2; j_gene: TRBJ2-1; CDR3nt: TGTGCCAGCAGTTTACTAGCGGGAAAGGATGAGCAGTTCTTC; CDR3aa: CASSLLAGKDEQFF
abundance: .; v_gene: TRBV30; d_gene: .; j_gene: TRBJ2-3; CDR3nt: TGTGCCTGGAGTGGCCCCAGGGATACGCAGTATTTT; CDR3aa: CAWSGPRDTQYF
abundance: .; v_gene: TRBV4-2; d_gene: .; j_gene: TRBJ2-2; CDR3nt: TGTGCCAGCAGCCAAGAGTTCGCGGAAACCACCGGGGAGCTGTTTTTT; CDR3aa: CASSQEFAETTGELFF
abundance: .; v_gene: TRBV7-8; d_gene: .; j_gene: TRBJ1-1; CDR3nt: TGTGCCAGCAGCTTAGCTTTGGGGAAAACAATGAACACTGAAGCTTTCTTT; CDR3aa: CASSLALGKTMNTEAFF
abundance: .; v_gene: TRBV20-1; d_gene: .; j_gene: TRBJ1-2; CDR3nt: TGCAGTGCTAGACCTCAGGGGATTGGGGGCTATGGCTACACCTTC; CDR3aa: CSARPQGIGGYGYTF
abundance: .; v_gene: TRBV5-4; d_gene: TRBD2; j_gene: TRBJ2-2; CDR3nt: TGTGCCAGCAGCCCAGCGCTAGCGGGAGCGGGCACCGGGGAGCTGTTTTTT; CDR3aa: CASSPALAGAGTGELFF
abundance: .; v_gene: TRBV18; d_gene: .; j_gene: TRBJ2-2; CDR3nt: TGTGCCAGCCCAATGTTCGGCGGCGGGGAGCTGTTTTTT; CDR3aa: CASPMFGGGELFF
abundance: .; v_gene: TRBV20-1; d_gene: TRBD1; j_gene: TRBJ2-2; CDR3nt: TGCAGTGCTAAAAGAAGATCCGGGACAGAGAACACCGGGGAGCTGTTTTTT; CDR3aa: CSAKRRSGTENTGELFF
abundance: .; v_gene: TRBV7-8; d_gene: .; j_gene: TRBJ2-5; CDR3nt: TGTGCCAGCAGCTCCCCAGTCCAAGAGACCCAGTACTTC; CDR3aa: CASSSPVQETQYF
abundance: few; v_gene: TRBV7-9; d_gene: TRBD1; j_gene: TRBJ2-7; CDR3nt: TGTGCCAGCAGCTCCGGGGGAGGACAGGGTCGACACGAGCAGTACTTC; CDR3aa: CASSSGGGQGRHEQYF
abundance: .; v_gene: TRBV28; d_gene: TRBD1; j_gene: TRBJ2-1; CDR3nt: TGTGCCAGCAGGGGCCTGGACAGGGGTCCCTACAATGAGCAGTTCTTC; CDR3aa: CASRGLDRGPYNEQFF
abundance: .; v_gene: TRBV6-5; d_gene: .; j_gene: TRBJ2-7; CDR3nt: TGTGCCAGCAGTTACCAGGGAGGCGAGCAGTACTTC; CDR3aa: CASSYQGGEQYF
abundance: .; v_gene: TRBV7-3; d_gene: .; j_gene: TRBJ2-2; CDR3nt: TGTGCCAGCAGCCCGCTCGGGGGGCTTACTACCGGGGAGCTGTTTTTT; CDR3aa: CASSPLGGLTTGELFF
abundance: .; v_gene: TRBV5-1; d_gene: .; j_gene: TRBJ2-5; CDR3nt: TGCGCCAGCAGCTTGATAACCGGGGCCCAAGAGACCCGGTACTTC; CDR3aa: CASSLITGAQETRYF
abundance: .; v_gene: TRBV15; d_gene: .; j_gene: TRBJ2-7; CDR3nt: TGTGCCACCAGCAGGGATGCGGGACGCCGTAGTTACGAGCAGTACTTC; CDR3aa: CATSRDAGRRSYEQYF
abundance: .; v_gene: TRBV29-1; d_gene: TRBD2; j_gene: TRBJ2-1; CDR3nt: TGCAGCGTTGTGATATTAGCGGGATTATTCGATGAGCAGTTCTTC; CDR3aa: CSVVILAGLFDEQFF
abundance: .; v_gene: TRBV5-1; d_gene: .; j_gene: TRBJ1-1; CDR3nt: TGCGCCAGCAGCTTGTTGCAGGCGAACACTGAAGCTTTCTTT; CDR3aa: CASSLLQANTEAFF
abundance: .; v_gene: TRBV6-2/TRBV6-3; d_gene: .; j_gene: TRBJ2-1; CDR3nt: TGTGCCAGCAGTTACCTCCTCTACAATGAGCAGTTCTTC; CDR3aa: CASSYLLYNEQFF
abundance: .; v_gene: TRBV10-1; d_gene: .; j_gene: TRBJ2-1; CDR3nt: TGCGCCACCACTAAGACCCTTATAGACAATGAGCAGTTCTTC; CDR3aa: CATTKTLIDNEQFF
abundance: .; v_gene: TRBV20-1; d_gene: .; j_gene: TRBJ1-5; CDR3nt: TGCAGTGCAACATCAGGGGTACCTCAGCCCCAGCATTTT; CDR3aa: CSATSGVPQPQHF
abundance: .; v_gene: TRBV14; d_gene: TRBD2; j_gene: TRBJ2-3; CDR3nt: TGTGCCAGCAGCCAAGGTACCGGGAGGACCTCAGATACGCAGTATTTT; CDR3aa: CASSQGTGRTSDTQYF
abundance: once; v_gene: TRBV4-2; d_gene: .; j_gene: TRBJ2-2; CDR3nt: TGTGCCAGCAGCCAAGTCCGTCTTCCGAACACCGGGGAGCTGTTTTTT; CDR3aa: CASSQVRLPNTGELFF
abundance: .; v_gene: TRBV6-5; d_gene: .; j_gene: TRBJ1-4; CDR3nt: TGTGCCAGCGAAGGGGGAAAACTGTTTTTT; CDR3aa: CASEGGKLFF
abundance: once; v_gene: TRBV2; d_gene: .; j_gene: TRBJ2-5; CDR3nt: TGTGCCAGCGCGGTAGAGACCCAGTACTTC; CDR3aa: CASAVETQYF
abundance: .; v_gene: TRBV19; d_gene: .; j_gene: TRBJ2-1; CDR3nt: TGTGCCAGTAGTCCGGGAAATACCTACAATGAGCAGTTCTTC; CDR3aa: CASSPGNTYNEQFF
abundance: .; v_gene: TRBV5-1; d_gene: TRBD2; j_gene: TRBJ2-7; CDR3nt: TGCGCCAGCAGCTTGGCGCCTAGCGGGCCAGGCACGGTTTCCGAGCAGTACTTC; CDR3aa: CASSLAPSGPGTVSEQYF
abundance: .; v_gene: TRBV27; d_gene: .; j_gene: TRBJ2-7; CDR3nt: TGTGCCAGCAGTTTAAATGGGCAGAAAGGGAGCCACGAGCAGTACTTC; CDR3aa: CASSLNGQKGSHEQYF
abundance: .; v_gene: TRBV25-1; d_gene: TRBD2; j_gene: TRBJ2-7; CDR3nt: TGTGCCAGCAGTGAACTAGCGGGTTACGAGCAGTACTTC; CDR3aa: CASSELAGYEQYF
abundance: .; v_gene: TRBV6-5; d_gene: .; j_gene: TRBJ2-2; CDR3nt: TGTGCCAGCAGTTACGTCTCGTTTTCCCTCACCGGGGAGCTGTTTTTT; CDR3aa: CASSYVSFSLTGELFF
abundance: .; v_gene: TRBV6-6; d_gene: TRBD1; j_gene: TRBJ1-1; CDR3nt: TGTGCCAGCAACACCCAGGGGGCGCGGACTGAAGCTTTCTTT; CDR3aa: CASNTQGARTEAFF
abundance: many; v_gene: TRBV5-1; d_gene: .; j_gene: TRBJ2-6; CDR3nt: TGCGCCAGCAGCCCTACAGCCGACTCTGGGGCCAACGTCCTGACTTTC; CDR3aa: CASSPTADSGANVLTF
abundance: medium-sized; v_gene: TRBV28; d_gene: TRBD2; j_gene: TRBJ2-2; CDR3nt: TGTGCCAGCGGGACCCAGGCTAGCGGGGGAGCCGGGGAGCTGTTTTTT; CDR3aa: CASGTQASGGAGELFF
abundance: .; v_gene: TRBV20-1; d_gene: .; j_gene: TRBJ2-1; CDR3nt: TGCAGTGCTCCCCCTCCACCTTACAATGAGCAGTTCTTC; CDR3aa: CSAPPPPYNEQFF
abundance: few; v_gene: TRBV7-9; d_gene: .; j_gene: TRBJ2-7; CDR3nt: TGTGCCAGCAAAAATAGCGGCTCCTACGAGCAGTACTTC; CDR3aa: CASKNSGSYEQYF
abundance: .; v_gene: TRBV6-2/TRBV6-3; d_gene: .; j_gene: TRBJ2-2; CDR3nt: TGTGCCAGCAGGAAGACAGCAAACACCGGGGAGCTGTTTTTT; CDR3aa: CASRKTANTGELFF
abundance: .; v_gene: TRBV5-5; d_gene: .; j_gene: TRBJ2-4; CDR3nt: TGTGCCAGCAGCTTGCCCGCCGTCAAAAACATTCAGTACTTC; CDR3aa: CASSLPAVKNIQYF
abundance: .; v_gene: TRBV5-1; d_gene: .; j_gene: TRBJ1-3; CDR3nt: TGCGCCAGCAGGGACTCTGGAAACACCATATATTTT; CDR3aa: CASRDSGNTIYF
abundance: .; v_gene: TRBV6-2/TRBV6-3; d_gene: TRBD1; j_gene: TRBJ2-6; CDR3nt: TGTGCCAGCGCGACAGGGGAAACCTCTGGGGCCAACGTCCTGACTTTC; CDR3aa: CASATGETSGANVLTF
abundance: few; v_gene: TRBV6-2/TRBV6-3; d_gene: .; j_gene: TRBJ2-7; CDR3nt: TGTGCCAGCAGTTACCGCTTAGCATCAGGACCCTCAGGCTACGAGCAGTACTTC; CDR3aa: CASSYRLASGPSGYEQYF
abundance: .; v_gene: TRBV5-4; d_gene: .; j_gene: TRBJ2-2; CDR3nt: TGTGCCAGCAGCTTGGCCGGGATAAACACCGGGGAGCTGTTTTTT; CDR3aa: CASSLAGINTGELFF
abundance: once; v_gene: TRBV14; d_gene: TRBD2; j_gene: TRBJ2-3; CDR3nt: TGTGCCAGCAGCCAGGGAGGACTAGCGGGAATCCTAGATACGCAGTATTTT; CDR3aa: CASSQGGLAGILDTQYF
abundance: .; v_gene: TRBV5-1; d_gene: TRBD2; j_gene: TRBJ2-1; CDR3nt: TGCGCCAGCAGCTTGGGAAGACAGACACTAGCGGGAGGGCCTTCTAGCAATGAGCAGTTCTTC; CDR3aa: CASSLGRQTLAGGPSSNEQFF
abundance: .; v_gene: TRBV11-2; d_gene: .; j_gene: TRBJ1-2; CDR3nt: TGTGCCAGCAGCTTATTGACGGTCCCTAACTATGGCTACACCTTC; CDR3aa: CASSLLTVPNYGYTF
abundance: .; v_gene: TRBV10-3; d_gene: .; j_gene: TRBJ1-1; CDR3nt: TGTGCCATCAGTGATCGCGGGGATGAAGAAGCTTTCTTT; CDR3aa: CAISDRGDEEAFF